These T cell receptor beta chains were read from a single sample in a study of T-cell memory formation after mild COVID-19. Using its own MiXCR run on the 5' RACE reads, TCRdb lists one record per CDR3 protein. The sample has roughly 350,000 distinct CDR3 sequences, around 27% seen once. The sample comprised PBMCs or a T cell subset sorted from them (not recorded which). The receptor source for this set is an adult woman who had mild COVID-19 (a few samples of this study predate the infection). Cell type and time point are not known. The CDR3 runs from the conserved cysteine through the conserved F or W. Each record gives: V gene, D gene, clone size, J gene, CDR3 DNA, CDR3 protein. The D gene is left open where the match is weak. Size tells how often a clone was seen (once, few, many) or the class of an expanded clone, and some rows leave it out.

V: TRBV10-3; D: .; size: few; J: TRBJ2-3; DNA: TGTGCCATCAGTGAGGGCAGCACAGATACGCAGTATTTT; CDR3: CAISEGSTDTQYF
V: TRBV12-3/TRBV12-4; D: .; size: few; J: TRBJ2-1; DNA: TGTGCCAGCCGTCGTGGCGGGGCCCCGGGGGAGCAGTTCTTC; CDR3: CASRRGGAPGEQFF
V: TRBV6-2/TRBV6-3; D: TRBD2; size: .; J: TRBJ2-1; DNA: TGTGCCAGCAGCGGGCGGGGGTTCAATGAGCAGTTCTTC; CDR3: CASSGRGFNEQFF
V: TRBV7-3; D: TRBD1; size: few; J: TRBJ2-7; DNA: TGTGCCAGCAGCTTAAGCGGGACAGGGCAATACGAGCAGTACTTC; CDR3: CASSLSGTGQYEQYF
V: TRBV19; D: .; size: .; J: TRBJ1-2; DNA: TGTGCCAGTAGAAGGTCACAGGGTGGCTACACCTTC; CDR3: CASRRSQGGYTF
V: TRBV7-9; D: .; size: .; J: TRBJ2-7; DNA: TGTGCCAGCAGCTTATCAGGGGACCACTCCTACGAGCAGTACTTC; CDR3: CASSLSGDHSYEQYF
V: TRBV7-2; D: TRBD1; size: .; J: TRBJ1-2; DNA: TGTGCCAGCAGCTTTAGGACAGGGTGGAATGGCTACACCTTC; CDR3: CASSFRTGWNGYTF
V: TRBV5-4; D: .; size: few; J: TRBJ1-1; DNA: TGTGCCAGCAGCTTGGCCCAGACGAACACTGAAGCTTTCTTT; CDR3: CASSLAQTNTEAFF
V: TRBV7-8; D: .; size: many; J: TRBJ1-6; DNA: TGTGCCAGCAGCTTAGTAGGTGCTTGGGGTGATTCACCCCTCCACTTT; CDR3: CASSLVGAWGDSPLHF
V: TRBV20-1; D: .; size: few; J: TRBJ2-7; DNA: TGCAGTGTTCGACCGCGTTCCGGCTACGAGCAGTACTTC; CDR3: CSVRPRSGYEQYF
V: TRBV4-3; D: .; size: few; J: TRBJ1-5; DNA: TGCGCCAGCAGCCAAGATCCGGGGGATAGGAATACGCCCCAGCATTTT; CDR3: CASSQDPGDRNTPQHF
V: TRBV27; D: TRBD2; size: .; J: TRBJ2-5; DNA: TGTGCCAGCAGTCCGGCTTCCGCGGGGGGGATAGAGACCCAGTACTTC; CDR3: CASSPASAGGIETQYF
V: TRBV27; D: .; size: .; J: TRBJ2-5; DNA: TGTGCCAGCAGTTTGCGATGGGGTGGCAGCTCATTTGAGACCCAGTACTTC; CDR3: CASSLRWGGSSFETQYF
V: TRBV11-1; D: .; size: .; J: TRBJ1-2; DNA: TGTGCCAGCAGCTTAGGAGAGGGACCTGGCTACACCTTC; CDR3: CASSLGEGPGYTF
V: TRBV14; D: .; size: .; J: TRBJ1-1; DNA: TGTGCCAGCAGCCAAGGCCCGTGGAGCACTGAAGCTTTCTTT; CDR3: CASSQGPWSTEAFF
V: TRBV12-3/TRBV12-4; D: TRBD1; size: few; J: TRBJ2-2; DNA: TGTGCCAGCAGTTCCGGGACAGGGTTCCCCGGGGAGCTGTTTTTT; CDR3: CASSSGTGFPGELFF